The 4 T cell receptor beta chains below come from one sample, sequenced in a study. MiXCR was run by TCRdb on the 5' RACE reads, yielding one entry per CDR3 protein. The table shows 62,000 or so distinct CDR3 sequences, with 20% to 25% occurring only once. Sequencing input: memory CD4+ T cells sorted from a lymph node. Subset described: memory CD4+ T cells, CD4+CD45RO+CD25-. Every receptor here comes from a female donor with breast cancer.

This clonotype was picked up many times. The rearrangement links TRBV5-5 to TRBJ2-5; 7 nucleotides align to TRBD1. Trimming at V came to 4 bases and at J to 2 bases, leaving 2 bases not matched to a gene. There are 13 residues in the CDR3. In germline, CDR1 is SGHKS, CDR2 YYEKEE (reference sequence). This CDR3 is CASSPGQQETQYF. The CDR3 DNA is TGTGCCAGCAGCCCGGGACAGCAAGAGACCCAGTACTTC.

This clonotype was detected only a few times. CDR3 amino acids: CASSSPARGDTQYF. The DNA of the CDR3 is TGTGCCAGCAGTTCCCCCGCCAGGGGAGATACGCAGTATTTT. The chain links TRBV6-2 or TRBV6-3 to TRBJ2-3; D is possibly TRBD1 (6 bases). CDR1 is MNHEY, CDR2 SVGEGT, per germline. This CDR3 is built from 14 residues. Trimming stripped 4 bases from V and 5 bases from J, with 13 bases between.

This clonotype was detected only a few times. The chain combines TRBV2 with TRBJ1-5; D not resolved. The CDR3 contains 13 residues. The ends were cut back, 8 bases at V and 1 base at J, with 9 bases in the middle. Germline lookup yields CDR1 SNHLY and CDR2 FYNNEI. The CDR3 DNA sequence: TGTGCCAGCGGAGAGGACAGCAATCAGCCCCAGCATTTT. Amino acid sequence: CASGEDSNQPQHF.

The rearrangement uses TRBV6-5 and TRBJ2-7, with 10 bases matching TRBD2. Germline lookup yields CDR1 MNHEY and CDR2 SVGAGI. V lost 0 bases and J lost 4; bases outside the gene matches: 3. This CDR3 is built from 15 residues. The DNA for the CDR3 is TGTGCCAGCAGTTACTCGAAGACTAGCGGGTACGAGCAGTACTTC. This gives the protein CASSYSKTSGYEQYF.